This TCR beta chain was identified during a study of TIL therapy for anti-PD-1-resistant metastatic lung cancer (dated by TCRdb to about 2021). About the study as a whole: Tumors were harvested prior to any PD-1/PD-L1 blockade, after which nivolumab was administered to patients, and lymphodepletion, expanded TIL infusion and IL-2 were given to patients who progressed. A median non-synonymous tumor mutation burden of around 1.4 mutations per megabase was determined across the cohort by whole-exome sequencing. T cell receptor beta sequencing of tumor and peripheral blood served to follow clonotypes across the tumor, the expanded TIL product, and serial blood samples. Most of the cohort had lung adenocarcinoma, a few tumors were EGFR-mutant and two were ALK-rearranged, and half of the patients were current or former smokers. A median age of about 57 years (range about 35-75) and a median tumor PD-L1 proportion score of 4.5% to 6.5% were recorded among enrolled patients. Paper-wide results and their limitations: The study protocol defined all tumor marker inferences as exploratory. Clonotypes from the infused TIL partially replaced the baseline peripheral repertoire and then declined over months, and persistence showed no apparent association with response. The cohort was highly selected, including more treatment-naive, never-smoker and oncogene-addicted patients than is typical, which limits generalizability.

V loses 4 bases, J loses 0 bases, and the germline ends lie 23 bases apart. The germline V gene specifies SNHLY as CDR1 and FYNNEI as CDR2. Including cysteine and phenylalanine, the CDR3 has 19 amino acids. The sequence is cut down to CDR3 DNA, 57 bases in frame from base 1. This clone has only a few counts. The antigen it recognizes is unknown. Qualities for individual bases were not recorded, and no much larger clone is one base off. The time point label on this specimen signifies: pre-treatment sample, taken before nivolumab and TIL therapy. Adults with stage 4 NSCLC were enrolled in a dual-center phase I trial from late 2017 to early 2020. Samples came from a single-arm, open-label phase I trial of tumor-infiltrating lymphocyte therapy with nivolumab in advanced non-small cell lung cancer. Mononuclear cells from blood collected in EDTA tubes were isolated on a Ficoll gradient and snap-frozen as pellets, and DNA was then extracted using a Qiagen mini-prep kit.

TCR beta CDR3 regions were amplified from genomic DNA by bias-controlled multiplex PCR with the immunoSEQ v3 hsTCRB kit. TCR libraries were sequenced on an Illumina NextSeq 500 to around 1.8 million read pairs for survey level or 5-6 million for deep level. The paper's processing steps were these. V, D and J genes were assigned, non-productive sequences were removed, and clonality was reported by immunoSEQ Analyzer software. Repertoires were compared by productive Simpson clonality and by the Morisita overlap index of productive TRB rearrangements between infused TIL and blood. Absolute clonotype counts in blood were estimated as lymphocyte count times CD3+ fraction times the clone's productive frequency. Sourced from immuneACCESS, this table was stored by TCRdb with only in-frame sequences that have V and J called. A share of the clones is absent; for the studies checked, an unresolved V gene accounts for under half, and the remainder has no known explanation. That table furnishes V, J and clone size, whereas the DNA furnished D and trimming. The sample data list around 50,000 clones, and 73% of these were observed just once. The ten largest account for 1.8% of the sample.

The chain joins TRBV2 to TRBJ2-3; TRBD2 could be the D gene, as 6 bases match. The sample in question was blood, obtained at baseline. This TCR derives from a person aged 25 to 80 with non-small cell lung cancer. For the CDR3, the sequence is CASSGFSGLSLLSTDTQYF. The sequence in DNA is TGTGCCAGCAGTGGGTTTAGCGGCTTATCCCTTCTGAGCACAGATACGCAGTATTTT.